This T cell receptor (beta chain) was sequenced in a study of T cell responses to AZD1222 COVID-19 vaccine. Assay used: immunoSEQ multiplex PCR; TCRdb lists only in-frame clones, some missing. This repertoire shows about 100,000 clones, around 92% found once; its top ten account for 8% to 9.5%. The CDR3 contains 16 residues. The germline V and J ends were trimmed by 0 bases and 6 bases, with 18 bases remaining between them. The germline V gene has CDR1 SGDLS and CDR2 YYNGEE. The material sequenced was peripheral blood, taken 28 days after the second AZD1222 dose. The V call is TRBV9, the J call TRBJ1-1; D might be TRBD1 (6 bases). This receptor was identified in an adult who received the AZD1222 COVID-19 vaccine. The DNA of the CDR3 is TGTGCCAGCAGCGTAGCCCCAACCGGGGGCCGGGCTGAAGCTTTCTTT. Its translation: CASSVAPTGGRAEAFF.